Listed below are T cell receptor beta chains from one sample, sequenced in a study of shared clonotypes between healthy human individuals. The protocol was immunoSEQ multiplex PCR, while the TCRdb copy is restricted to in-frame clones and leaves out a portion. The sample includes 1.6 million or so clones, roughly 96% of them seen just once. The specimen sequenced was naive CD4+ T cells sorted from blood. The receptors originated from a man in his thirties or forties in good health. Both conserved end residues are part of each CDR3. A D gene is named only where the DNA matches it firmly. A clone size is listed for some rows: how often the clone was seen (once, few, many), or a class if it is expanded.

>TRBJ1-5|TRBV28|NA|NA
TGTGCCAGCAGCAGTAGGTCGGGTAGGGGCCCTTCGGCCCAGCATTTT
CASSSRSGRGPSAQHF
>TRBJ1-5|TRBV7-8|NA|NA
TGTGCCAGCAGCTTAGCGTCGGCAGGGAGGGTTCAGCCCCAGCATTTT
CASSLASAGRVQPQHF
>TRBJ1-3|TRBV7-6|NA|TRBD1
TGTGCCAGCAGCTGGGAGGACAGGGCGATTGGAAACACCATATATTTT
CASSWEDRAIGNTIYF
>TRBJ1-1|TRBV5-1|NA|NA
TGCGCCAGCAGCTTGAACAACAAGAACACTGAAGCTTTCTTT
CASSLNNKNTEAFF
>TRBJ1-2|TRBV19|NA|NA
TGTGCCAGTAGTAGAATAGGGGCCAACTATGGCTACACCTTC
CASSRIGANYGYTF
>TRBJ1-1|TRBV13|NA|TRBD1
TGTGCCAGCAGCCACCGGACAGGGCCCACTGAAGCTTTCTTT
CASSHRTGPTEAFF
>TRBJ1-5|TRBV7-8|NA|NA
TGTGCCAGCAGCTCCGAGGGTGGGCCCCAGCATTTT
CASSSEGGPQHF
>TRBJ2-1|TRBV10-3|NA|NA
TGTGCCATCAGTGAAGGGACACTGGGGCAGTTCTTC
CAISEGTLGQFF
>TRBJ2-1|TRBV4-2|NA|NA
TGTGCCAGCAGCCAAGATCAAAATAGTGCCCTCTACAATGAGCAGTTCTTC
CASSQDQNSALYNEQFF
>TRBJ2-7|TRBV14|NA|NA
TGTGCCAGCAGCCAAGTGGGGTTTTTCTACGAGCAGTACTTC
CASSQVGFFYEQYF
>TRBJ2-3|TRBV7-2|NA|TRBD2
TGTGCCAGCAGCTTAGGGGGACTAGCGGGAAGGAATACGCAGTATTTT
CASSLGGLAGRNTQYF
>TRBJ2-5|TRBV18|NA|NA
TGTGCCAGCTCATCCCCCGGGACCAAAGAGACCCAGTACTTC
CASSSPGTKETQYF
>TRBJ1-1|TRBV6-5|NA|TRBD1
TGTGCCAGCAGACGCGCGACAGGGTACACTGAAGCTTTCTTT
CASRRATGYTEAFF
>TRBJ1-2|TRBV5-1|NA|NA
TGCGCCAGCAGCTTGGCCGACAGATATAACTATGGCTACACCTTC
CASSLADRYNYGYTF
>TRBJ1-5|TRBV7-9|NA|NA
TGTGCCAGCAGCTTAGTACCGACAGTTAGCAATCAGCCCCAGCATTTT
CASSLVPTVSNQPQHF
>TRBJ2-2|TRBV2|NA|NA
TGTGCCAGCACCGAGGACAGCGGGGAGCTGTTTTTT
CASTEDSGELFF
>TRBJ2-7|TRBV18|NA|TRBD2
TGTGCCAGCTCACCAACTAGCGGGAGTTACGAGCAGTACTTC
CASSPTSGSYEQYF
>TRBJ2-7|TRBV28|once|NA
TGTGCCAGCAGCAAGGTGGTAGGCCTCCCAAGCTACGAGCAGTACTTC
CASSKVVGLPSYEQYF
>TRBJ1-4|TRBV7-9|NA|NA
TGTGCCAGCAGTCAGCCAAGCCTCAAAGAAAAACTGTTTTTT
CASSQPSLKEKLFF
>TRBJ2-2|TRBV12-5|NA|NA
TGTGCTAGTGGTTTGGTTCTTGGGCCAAAAACCGGGGAGCTGTTTTTT
CASGLVLGPKTGELFF
>TRBJ1-2|TRBV10-3|NA|TRBD1
TGTGCCGTACAGGGGGCAAATGGCTACACCTTC
CAVQGANGYTF
>TRBJ2-5|TRBV28|NA|NA
TGTGCCAGCAGTTTTTTCCGGGAGACCCAGTACTTC
CASSFFRETQYF
>TRBJ2-1|TRBV7-4|NA|TRBD2
TGTGCCAGCAGCTACCCCGAATGCGATAGCGGGATTGACAACGGGCAGTTCTTC
CASSYPECDSGIDNGQFF
>TRBJ1-2|TRBV5-1|once|NA
TGCGCCAGCAGCTTGGGCAGGGAGGGGAATGGCTACACCTTC
CASSLGREGNGYTF
>TRBJ2-5|TRBV25-1|NA|TRBD1
TGTGCCAGCAGTGAAACTCGGTCAGGGGGCGAGACCCAGTACTTC
CASSETRSGGETQYF
>TRBJ2-1|TRBV28|NA|NA
TGTGCCAGCAGTTTAAGGGTTGGGGGCGGAGTCAATGAGCAGTTCTTC
CASSLRVGGGVNEQFF
>TRBJ2-7|TRBV19|NA|TRBD1
TGTGCCAGTAGTATAGCCGGGACAGGGGCAACCTACGAGCAGTACTTC
CASSIAGTGATYEQYF
>TRBJ1-1|TRBV5-1|once|NA
TGCGCCAGCAGCTTTATTGGGGGGTTCTCAGGGTTTGACACTGAAGCTTTCTTT
CASSFIGGFSGFDTEAFF
>TRBJ2-1|TRBV2|NA|TRBD2
TGTGCCAGCAGTGCGCTGTCTAGCGGGAAAGTGGCCAATGAGCAGTTCTTC
CASSALSSGKVANEQFF
>TRBJ2-2|TRBV7-3|few|NA
TGTGCCAGCAGCCCCCGTGAGGGGGAGCTGTTTTTT
CASSPREGELFF
>TRBJ1-1|TRBV28|NA|TRBD1
TGTGCCAGCAATACTTATTGGGACAGGGCCACTGAAGCTTTCTTT
CASNTYWDRATEAFF
>TRBJ2-7|TRBV29-1|NA|TRBD2
TGCAGCGTTCTACCTACCAGCGGGAGGGCCAACGAGCAGTACTTC
CSVLPTSGRANEQYF
>TRBJ2-1|TRBV6-5|NA|TRBD1
TGTGCCAGCAGTAGACCGGGACAGGGGGTGGGAGAGCAGTTCTTC
CASSRPGQGVGEQFF
>TRBJ2-7|TRBV6-6|once|NA
TGTGCCAGCAGTCCAACCACCTACGAGCAGTACTTC
CASSPTTYEQYF
>TRBJ1-5|TRBV5-5|NA|NA
TGTGCCAGCAGATCCGGGACGGTTAGCAATCAGCCCCAGCATTTT
CASRSGTVSNQPQHF
>TRBJ2-7|TRBV4-1|NA|NA
TGCGCCAGCAGCCAAGATTGGGGGGAGCAGTACTTC
CASSQDWGEQYF
>TRBJ2-3|TRBV11-2|few|NA
TGTGCCAGCAGCTCCCTAGCAGCAGATACGCAGTATTTT
CASSSLAADTQYF
>TRBJ1-2|TRBV19|NA|NA
TGTGCCAGTAGTATTCGGCTGGAGGACTATGGCTACACCTTC
CASSIRLEDYGYTF
>TRBJ2-1|TRBV10-3|NA|NA
TGTGCCATCAGTGAGACTAGCTCCTACAATGAGCAGTTCTTC
CAISETSSYNEQFF
>TRBJ2-6|TRBV18|NA|NA
TGTGCCAGCTCACCGAATCCTGGGGCCAACGTCCTGACTTTC
CASSPNPGANVLTF
>TRBJ1-2|TRBV7-2|NA|NA
TGTGCCAGCAGCCTAGGCCGGGGTAAGGGTGGCTACACCTTC
CASSLGRGKGGYTF
>TRBJ2-4|TRBV7-2|NA|TRBD1
TGTGCCAGCAGCTCAAGGCCGACAGGGACCAAAAACATTCAGTACTTC
CASSSRPTGTKNIQYF
>TRBJ1-1|TRBV18|NA|NA
TGTGCCAGCTCACCACCGTACGGGAACACTGAAGCTTTCTTT
CASSPPYGNTEAFF
>TRBJ2-1|TRBV7-9|NA|NA
TGTGCCAGCAGCTTAGCCAGGGTAGCCTACAATGAGCAGTTCTTC
CASSLARVAYNEQFF
>TRBJ1-3|TRBV7-2|NA|TRBD1
TGTGCCAGCAGCCCACGGGACAGCAGCGGAAACACCATATATTTT
CASSPRDSSGNTIYF
>TRBJ2-7|TRBV6-1|NA|TRBD1
TGTGCCAGCACGGAGACAGGGAGCGGCTCCTACGAGCAGTACTTC
CASTETGSGSYEQYF
>TRBJ1-4|TRBV15|NA|TRBD1
TGTGCCTCCTCGAGACAGGGCGAAAATGAAAAACTGTTTTTT
CASSRQGENEKLFF
>TRBJ2-2|TRBV9|NA|TRBD2
TGTGCCAGCAGCCCCCGGATAGCGGGAACCGGGGAGCTGTTTTTT
CASSPRIAGTGELFF
>TRBJ2-7|TRBV5-1|once|NA
TGCGCCAGCAGCGATACGTACGAGCAGTACTTC
CASSDTYEQYF